These T cell receptor beta chains were read from a single sample in a study of blood T cell repertoires in COVID-19. Here immunoSEQ multiplex PCR was the method, and the copy in TCRdb shows in-frame clones only, minus some. The repertoire holds some 110,000 clones, with roughly nine tenths as singletons. Specimen: peripheral blood. All receptors come from a man aged 50-60 years with COVID-19, enrolled during active disease. Each CDR3 is given with its conserved first and last residue. D genes are given only for firm matches. The listing skips clone size in some rows; elsewhere it reads once, few, many or a size class.

- - TRBJ1-2 TRBV28 TGTGCCAGCAGCCCCTTGACAGTAGGCTACACCTTC CASSPLTVGYTF
TRBD2 - TRBJ2-1 TRBV18 TGTGCCAGCTCACCCCGGACTAGCGGGAGTAATGAGCAGTTCTTC CASSPRTSGSNEQFF
TRBD2 - TRBJ2-1 TRBV19 TGTGCCAGTAGTCCCCCCCCTTTCGCGGGAGTTGCAAATGAGCAGTTCTTC CASSPPPFAGVANEQFF
TRBD2 - TRBJ2-1 TRBV9 TGTGCCAGCAGCGATGGGACTAGCGGAATACAAGAGCAGTTCTTC CASSDGTSGIQEQFF
TRBD1 - TRBJ1-2 TRBV28 TGTGCCAGCAGTTCCGTACAGGGGGCAGGCTACACCTTC CASSSVQGAGYTF
- - TRBJ1-6 TRBV11-2 TGTGCCAGCAGCCCCGGCTCCTATAATTCACCCCTCCACTTT CASSPGSYNSPLHF
- - TRBJ1-4 TRBV10-2 TGCGCCAGTCGGACCGCGGGTGAAAAACTGTTTTTT CASRTAGEKLFF
TRBD1 - TRBJ1-5 TRBV7-9 TGTGCCAGCAGCTTAGGACAGGGGCATCAGCCCCAGCATTTT CASSLGQGHQPQHF
TRBD2 - TRBJ2-5 TRBV4-1 TGCGCCAGCAGCCAAGATGGGAGGGGCGTAGAGACCCAGTACTTC CASSQDGRGVETQYF
TRBD1 - TRBJ1-4 TRBV29-1 TGCAGCGTAGAAGACAGGGCAACTAATGAAAAACTGTTTTTT CSVEDRATNEKLFF
TRBD2 few TRBJ2-1 TRBV7-3 TGTGCCAGCAGCCCTTCTAGCGGGACGGACAATGAGCAGTTCTTC CASSPSSGTDNEQFF
- - TRBJ2-3 TRBV5-1 TGCGCCAGCAGCCCCAGGGAAGATACGCAGTATTTT CASSPREDTQYF
- - TRBJ2-7 TRBV5-4 TGTGCCAGCAGCTCGTCTCAGGGCCCCAACGAGCAGTACTTC CASSSSQGPNEQYF
TRBD1 - TRBJ2-5 TRBV5-1 TGCGCCAGCAGACCCGGGACAGGGGGCCAAGAGACCCAGTACTTC CASRPGTGGQETQYF
- few TRBJ1-6 TRBV4-1 TGCGCCAGCAGCCAATATGCGGTCGGGGGAGGCGGTAATTCACCCCTCCACTTT CASSQYAVGGGGNSPLHF
TRBD1 - TRBJ1-2 TRBV19 TGTGCCAGTAGTATTCCCTTCGGACAGGGGATTTCCAACTATGGCTACACCTTC CASSIPFGQGISNYGYTF
- - TRBJ2-3 TRBV5-4 TGTGCCAGCAGCTTGAAAGGAGGGGGGGCGAGTTGGGATACGCAGTATTTT CASSLKGGGASWDTQYF
- - TRBJ1-2 TRBV6-1 TGTGCCAGCAGTGACATTGATGGGGGGGGTGGCTACACCTTC CASSDIDGGGGYTF
- - TRBJ1-1 TRBV12-3/TRBV12-4 TGTGCCAGCAGCCCTACAGGGAGCGCTGAAGCTTTCTTT CASSPTGSAEAFF
TRBD1 - TRBJ2-1 TRBV6-2/TRBV6-3 TGTGCCAGCAGCGACAGGGCCCCTATCGATGAGCAGTTCTTC CASSDRAPIDEQFF
- - TRBJ1-2 TRBV28 TGTGCCAGCCTTACGGGGGACGTTCTTGGCTACACCTTC CASLTGDVLGYTF
TRBD2 - TRBJ2-7 TRBV3-1/TRBV3-2 TGTGCCAGCAGCACGGGACTAGCCTCCCTGTGGGAGCAGTACTTC CASSTGLASLWEQYF
TRBD1 - TRBJ2-7 TRBV7-9 TGTGCCAGCAGCGTGGGACAGTTCCCCTACGAGCAGTACTTC CASSVGQFPYEQYF
- - TRBJ1-6 TRBV11-2 TGTGCCAGCAGCTTTGTGCAGAATTCACCCCTCCACTTT CASSFVQNSPLHF
- - TRBJ2-5 TRBV7-8 TGTGCCAGCAGCTTAGGGCCAGTGCAAGAGACCCAGTACTTC CASSLGPVQETQYF
TRBD2 - TRBJ2-5 TRBV24-1 TGTGCCACCAGGAGAAGACAAGGGGAGGGCCAAGAGACCCAGTACTTC CATRRRQGEGQETQYF
- - TRBJ1-4 TRBV5-1 TGCGCCAGCAGCTTGGTGGGGCCAACTAATGAAAAACTGTTTTTT CASSLVGPTNEKLFF
- - TRBJ2-3 TRBV11-2 TGTGCCAGCAGACCGACAGGGAAAGCGGGTTCAGATACGCAGTATTTT CASRPTGKAGSDTQYF
- - TRBJ1-2 TRBV6-5 TGTGCCAGCAGTTATGCGGGGGGCCAGGACTATGGCTACACCTTC CASSYAGGQDYGYTF
- - TRBJ1-3 TRBV30 TGTGCCTGGAGGGTAGACAATCGGGGAAACACCATATATTTT CAWRVDNRGNTIYF
- - TRBJ2-3 TRBV15 TGTGCCACCAGCAGAGATAAGCGACGAGGCCGTCCAGATACGCAGTATTTT CATSRDKRRGRPDTQYF